The rows below give T cell receptor beta chains drawn from one sample of a study of blood T cell repertoires in COVID-19. The method was immunoSEQ multiplex PCR; TCRdb's version includes in-frame clones alone and lacks a portion of them. The table has just under 80,000 clones, 84% seen once. The sequenced sample was peripheral blood. The receptors originated from a human donor in a cohort sampled during active COVID-19. Both conserved end residues are part of each CDR3. The D gene is left open where the match is weak. Rows give clone size only sometimes, using once, few, many, or a class for an expanded clone.

clone_size,j_call,v_call,d_call,cdr3_nt,cdr3_aa
-,TRBJ2-2,TRBV7-2,-,TGTGCCAGCAGCTTACGGACGGGGGAGGCCGGGGAGCTGTTTTTT,CASSLRTGEAGELFF
once,TRBJ2-7,TRBV28,-,TGTGCCAGCAGTTTCAGGGGGACTAGCTCCTACGAGCAGTACTTC,CASSFRGTSSYEQYF
-,TRBJ2-5,TRBV3-1/TRBV3-2,-,TGTGCCAGCAGCCAAGTCCCGGAGACCCAGTACTTC,CASSQVPETQYF
-,TRBJ2-1,TRBV20-1,TRBD2,TGCAGTGCTAGTAGTTTTGCGGGAGCTCTCTACAATGAGCAGTTCTTC,CSASSFAGALYNEQFF
-,TRBJ1-2,TRBV2,-,TGTGCCAGCAGCAGGGACTACAACTATGGCTACACCTTC,CASSRDYNYGYTF
-,TRBJ1-1,TRBV29-1,-,TGCAGCGTTTTCGGGCGGCGGGAAACTGAAGCTTTCTTT,CSVFGRRETEAFF
-,TRBJ2-1,TRBV3-1/TRBV3-2,TRBD2,TGTGCCAGCAGCCAAGAACCGGGGGGTCGGAGTGAGCAGTTCTTC,CASSQEPGGRSEQFF
-,TRBJ1-6,TRBV11-2,TRBD1,TGTGCCAGCAGCCCGGGACAGTATAATTCACCCCTCCACTTT,CASSPGQYNSPLHF
few,TRBJ1-1,TRBV3-1/TRBV3-2,-,TGTGCCAGCAGCCCACTGTGGGGGGGGAACGCTGAAGCTTTCTTT,CASSPLWGGNAEAFF
-,TRBJ2-3,TRBV18,TRBD2,TGTGCCAGCTCACCAGCTAGCGGGAGATCAGATACGCAGTATTTT,CASSPASGRSDTQYF
-,TRBJ2-5,TRBV6-6,-,TGTGCCAGCAGTTCAGGGGCAGAGACCCAGTACTTC,CASSSGAETQYF
-,TRBJ1-6,TRBV7-2,-,TGTGCCAGCAGCGCCCGTCCGGGGAATTCACCCCTCCACTTT,CASSARPGNSPLHF
-,TRBJ1-2,TRBV12-3/TRBV12-4,TRBD1,TGTGCCAGCAGTCCACGGACAGGCTCCGGCTACACCTTC,CASSPRTGSGYTF
many,TRBJ2-7,TRBV9,-,TGTGCCAGCAGCTCCCACGCGTCAGGGGTTTTCGAGCAGTACTTC,CASSSHASGVFEQYF
-,TRBJ2-5,TRBV5-1,TRBD1,TGCGCCAGCAGCTTTCAGGGGGTACAAGAGACCCAGTACTTC,CASSFQGVQETQYF
-,TRBJ1-5,TRBV5-1,TRBD1,TGCGCCAGCAGCCTAACAGGGGATGGCCAGCCCCAGCATTTT,CASSLTGDGQPQHF
-,TRBJ2-7,TRBV4-1,TRBD2,TGCGCCAGCAGCCAAGAGGCGGGAGGGCCAGACGAGCAGTACTTC,CASSQEAGGPDEQYF
few,TRBJ2-7,TRBV6-5,-,TGTGCCAGCAGCGATGTGACTAGGAGCTCCTACGAGCAGTACTTC,CASSDVTRSSYEQYF